Listed below are T cell receptor beta chains from one sample, sequenced in a study of control samples from healthy donors and cancer patients. The data were produced by immunoSEQ multiplex PCR, yet TCRdb's version contains in-frame clones alone and is incomplete. The sample shows approximately 150,000 clones, roughly 92% of them seen only once. The sample comprised blood. The receptor source for this set is a woman aged 25 to 45 in good health. CDR3s include the opening cysteine and the closing phenylalanine or tryptophan. The D gene is left open where the match is weak. Clone sizes are given selectively: once, few, many, or a class where the clone is expanded.

>TRBJ1-2|-|-|TRBV9
CASSPLALYGYTF
TGTGCCAGCAGCCCCTTGGCGTTATATGGCTACACCTTC
>TRBJ2-1|-|TRBD2|TRBV4-3
CASSQDPSGSLTQFF
TGCGCCAGCAGCCAAGATCCTAGCGGGAGTCTTACGCAGTTCTTC
>TRBJ2-5|few|-|TRBV7-9
CASSLAGGGPQETQYF
TGTGCCAGCAGCTTAGCCGGCGGGGGCCCCCAAGAGACCCAGTACTTC
>TRBJ1-5|-|-|TRBV5-6
CASSLGLYSNQPQHF
TGTGCCAGCAGCTTGGGCCTTTATAGCAATCAGCCCCAGCATTTT
>TRBJ2-2|-|TRBD2|TRBV27
CASSFLLAVGTGELFF
TGTGCCAGCAGTTTTCTCCTAGCGGTAGGGACCGGGGAGCTGTTTTTT
>TRBJ1-3|-|-|TRBV5-6
CASSKTPSSGNTIYF
TGTGCCAGCAGCAAAACACCATCATCTGGAAACACCATATATTTT
>TRBJ2-7|-|TRBD2|TRBV9
CASSGAGAHEQYF
TGTGCCAGCAGCGGAGCGGGAGCTCACGAGCAGTACTTC
>TRBJ2-1|-|TRBD2|TRBV11-2
CASSLTSGRENEQFF
TGTGCCAGCAGCCTGACTAGCGGGAGAGAGAATGAGCAGTTCTTC
>TRBJ2-5|-|-|TRBV29-1
CSVEDQSMTQYF
TGCAGCGTTGAAGACCAGTCTATGACCCAGTACTTC
>TRBJ2-4|-|-|TRBV2
CASKAGLAKNIQYF
TGTGCCAGCAAGGCAGGGCTAGCCAAAAACATTCAGTACTTC
>TRBJ1-6|few|TRBD1|TRBV10-3
CAISQGVNNSPLHF
TGTGCCATCAGCCAGGGGGTGAATAATTCACCCCTCCACTTT
>TRBJ2-2|-|-|TRBV10-3
CAISDRGDTGELFF
TGTGCCATCAGCGACAGAGGGGACACCGGGGAGCTGTTTTTT
>TRBJ2-1|-|-|TRBV6-5
CASALASPPNNEQFF
TGTGCCAGCGCACTAGCCTCCCCCCCTAACAATGAGCAGTTCTTC
>TRBJ1-5|-|TRBD1|TRBV2
CASSETGVQPQHF
TGTGCCAGCAGTGAAACAGGGGTACAGCCCCAGCATTTT
>TRBJ1-5|-|-|TRBV12-3/TRBV12-4
CASSGLADQPQHF
TGTGCCAGCTCCGGCCTTGCCGATCAGCCCCAGCATTTT
>TRBJ2-3|-|TRBD2|TRBV5-1
CASSLTSGSTDTQYF
TGCGCCAGCAGCCTGACTAGCGGTAGCACAGATACGCAGTATTTT
>TRBJ2-3|-|TRBD2|TRBV9
CASSAQAGVSTDTQYF
TGTGCCAGCAGCGCCCAAGCGGGAGTGAGCACAGATACGCAGTATTTT
>TRBJ1-2|-|-|TRBV19
CASSIVAGVENGYTF
TGTGCCAGTAGTATAGTGGCAGGGGTGGAGAATGGCTACACCTTC
>TRBJ2-7|-|-|TRBV5-4
CASSLVGSYEQYF
TGTGCCAGCAGCTTGGTCGGTTCCTACGAGCAGTACTTC
>TRBJ1-5|-|-|TRBV28
CASWGGGLNQPQHF
TGTGCCAGCTGGGGTGGGGGCCTCAATCAGCCCCAGCATTTT
>TRBJ2-3|-|-|TRBV4-2
CATRGPGWTDTQYF
TGTGCCACCAGGGGCCCCGGATGGACAGATACGCAGTATTTT
>TRBJ2-1|-|-|TRBV7-9
CASSLDSFTYNEQFF
TGTGCCAGCAGCTTAGACTCCTTCACTTACAATGAGCAGTTCTTC
>TRBJ1-3|-|-|TRBV7-9
CASSLGVTGNTIYF
TGTGCCAGCAGCTTAGGAGTTACTGGAAACACCATATATTTT
>TRBJ1-3|-|-|TRBV11-2
CASSRAGGNTIYF
TGTGCCAGCAGCCGCGCAGGGGGAAACACCATATATTTT
>TRBJ1-1|-|-|TRBV28
CASSIWATRAYTEAFF
TGTGCCAGCAGTATCTGGGCCACAAGGGCTTACACTGAAGCTTTCTTT
>TRBJ1-1|once|-|TRBV20-1
CSASPPGNTEAFF
TGCAGTGCTAGTCCTCCTGGGAACACTGAAGCTTTCTTT
>TRBJ1-5|once|TRBD1|TRBV19
CASGDRGSYQPQHF
TGTGCCAGTGGGGACAGGGGGTCTTATCAGCCCCAGCATTTT
>TRBJ2-5|-|TRBD2|TRBV18
CASSPRPRLAGVETQYF
TGTGCCAGCTCACCACGCCCTAGACTAGCGGGAGTTGAGACCCAGTACTTC
>TRBJ1-5|-|-|TRBV19
CASSILRLDQPQHF
TGTGCCAGTAGTATCCTCCGACTCGATCAGCCCCAGCATTTT
>TRBJ2-7|-|TRBD2|TRBV7-2
CASSLPGLAVSYEQYF
TGTGCCAGCAGCTTACCGGGACTAGCGGTTTCCTACGAGCAGTACTTC
>TRBJ2-2|-|-|TRBV28
CASSYETENTGELFF
TGTGCCAGCAGTTATGAGACAGAGAACACCGGGGAGCTGTTTTTT
>TRBJ2-3|-|-|TRBV19
CATTQGSSTDTQYF
TGTGCCACTACGCAGGGAAGTAGCACAGATACGCAGTATTTT
>TRBJ2-3|-|TRBD2|TRBV25-1
CASSEVVGGPDTQYF
TGTGCCAGCAGTGAAGTAGTGGGAGGGCCAGATACGCAGTATTTT
>TRBJ1-5|-|TRBD1|TRBV28
CASSTEQGASQPQHF
TGTGCCAGCAGTACCGAACAGGGGGCTAGTCAGCCCCAGCATTTT
>TRBJ1-5|-|-|TRBV12-3/TRBV12-4
CASSRGVMPQHF
TGTGCCAGCAGCCGGGGGGTGATGCCCCAGCATTTT
>TRBJ2-7|-|-|TRBV28
CASSLSGREQYF
TGTGCCAGCAGTTTATCGGGGCGGGAGCAGTACTTC
>TRBJ2-2|-|-|TRBV28
CASRPKMNTGELFF
TGTGCCAGCAGGCCCAAAATGAACACCGGGGAGCTGTTTTTT